Listed here are 8 T cell receptor beta chains from one sample, sequenced in a study of patients and donors after allogeneic stem cell transplantation. TCRdb independently ran MiXCR on the RT-PCR reads; one entry per CDR3 protein. The sample shows 920,000 or so distinct CDR3 sequences, about a sixth of them seen only once. Source material: blood, either unsorted or a sorted T cell fraction (not recorded which). The receptor source for this set is a human donor who was either an allogeneic HSCT recipient or a stem cell or donor lymphocyte infusion donor (not recorded which). It is not recorded whose cells these are; they may come from a transplant donor.

This clonotype was counted between two and nine times. The chain joins TRBV6-1 to TRBJ2-5; D unresolved. V lost 3 bases, J lost 5 bases, and 13 bases lay in between. The germline V gene has CDR1 MNHNS and CDR2 SASEGT. The CDR3 runs to 14 residues. The CDR3 sequence is CASSDQAVQETQYF. CDR3 DNA: TGTGCCAGCAGTGATCAGGCAGTCCAGGAGACCCAGTACTTC.

The chain uses TRBV5-1 and TRBJ1-1; D is perhaps TRBD1 (6 bases). Between the trimmed V and J ends, which lost 3 bases and 1 base, there was a span of 13 bases. In germline, CDR1 is SGHRS, CDR2 YFSETQ. The CDR3 is 15 amino acids. CDR3 region: CASSSNRAENTEAFF. The CDR3 coding sequence is TGCGCCAGCAGCTCCAACAGGGCCGAGAACACTGAAGCTTTCTTT.

V usage is TRBV27 and J usage is TRBJ1-2; D possibly corresponds to TRBD1 (6 bases). CDR3 length: 13 residues. Germline CDR1 MNHEY, CDR2 SMNVEV (reference sequence). V lost 6 bases, J lost 3 bases, and 11 bases lay in between. CDR3 sequence reads: CASSYREHYGYTF. For the CDR3, the DNA is TGTGCCAGCAGCTACAGGGAACACTATGGCTACACCTTC.

The table lists this clonotype with a few counts. The V call is TRBV7-2, the J call TRBJ1-1; D gene ambiguous. CDR3 length equals 12 residues. CDR1 and CDR2 (germline): SGHTA, FQGNSA. The germline V and J ends were trimmed by 6 bases and 6 bases, with 11 bases remaining between them. CDR3 in amino acids: CASRPQKSEAFF. The CDR3 DNA reads as TGTGCCAGCAGACCTCAGAAGTCTGAAGCTTTCTTT.

The chain recombines TRBV4-2 with TRBJ1-3; TRBD1 aligns across 9 bases. CDR3 length: 16 residues. The germline V gene has CDR1 LGHNA and CDR2 YNFKEQ. After removal of 3 bases from V and 5 bases from J, the junction contained 8 bases not matched to a gene. CDR3 protein: CASSQQGGQGRNTIYF. The CDR3 coding sequence is TGTGCCAGCAGCCAGCAAGGGGGACAGGGCAGAAACACCATATATTTT.

This clonotype was observed many times. Since the CDR3 does not end with the conserved phenylalanine or tryptophan, this likely comes from a read error. It is unclear where the CDR3 begins or ends on the DNA, so no DNA is shown, and the CDR3 is as TCRdb lists it. J is TRBJ2-7 and V is TRBV3-1. Inclusive of both ends, the CDR3 amounts to 11 amino acids. Germline V gives CDR1 LGHDT, CDR2 YNNKEL (reference sequence). The CDR3 region is CASSQEAKLSI.

The chain carries TRBV5-1 and TRBJ1-1, with D possibly TRBD1 on 5 matching bases. V was shortened by 1 base and J by 4 bases, with 14 bases between the two germline ends. The CDR3 covers 15 residues. Per the germline V gene, CDR1 is SGHRS and CDR2 is YFSETQ. The CDR3, as DNA: TGCGCCAGCAGCTTGTCGGGCGGGGCAAGCACTGAAGCTTTCTTT. This encodes CASSLSGGASTEAFF.

The rearrangement joins TRBV6-5 to TRBJ2-2; D may be TRBD1 (5 bases). The CDR3 spans 15 residues. From germline, CDR1 is MNHEY and CDR2 SVGAGI. V was cut by 4 bases and J by 2 bases, with 11 bases left in between. Here the CDR3 reads CASSSAGSNTGELFF. CDR3 bases: TGTGCCAGCAGTTCGGCAGGGTCAAACACCGGGGAGCTGTTTTTT.